This entry concerns a single TCR beta chain. Antigen specificity is unknown. This sample was included in a study of a mutant IDH1 vaccine in newly diagnosed glioma. Study overall: Most patients had radiochemotherapy with temozolomide before enrollment; others had one alone.

As for time point: week 11, during vaccination. Topical imiquimod accompanied each vaccine dose, which consisted of 300 ug of mutant IDH1 20-mer peptide. TCRdb keeps only in-frame clones here, not all; method: immunoSEQ multiplex PCR. The data contain tens of thousands of clones, less than 80% of them singletons. V lost 2 bases and J lost 12, with 9 bases in between. Germline lookup yields CDR1 SGHDT and CDR2 YYEEEE. The CDR3 is 11 residues long. This receptor was obtained from a man aged 40-49 years with glioma. The J gene is TRBJ2-1, the V gene TRBV5-6, with D unresolved. Specimen: PBMCs, collected from a glioma patient whose treatment included an IDH1 peptide vaccine. CDR3 residues: CASSFKRTQFF. The CDR3 region has the DNA TGTGCCAGCAGCTTTAAAAGGACGCAGTTCTTC.